These T cell receptor beta chains were read from a single sample in a study of glioma-infiltrating T cells after dendritic cell vaccination. Generated by immunoSEQ multiplex PCR, the TCRdb table keeps only in-frame clones and is missing some. The repertoire holds some 90,000 clones, with roughly 77% as singletons. The sample in question was blood, obtained after dendritic cell vaccination. These receptors all stem from a human donor with glioblastoma. The conserved cysteine and the conserved F or W are not part of the CDR3 here.

v_gene,CDR3aa
TRBV19,ASSIGQGLNTEAF
TRBV5-1,ASRFSGGSVVTQY
TRBV2,ASSPLAEAF
TRBV11-2,ASSLNASGNNEQF
TRBV7-9,ASSSQGATNTGELF
TRBV6-5,ASSYQEAGENTEAF
TRBV25-1,ATTGLGQETQY
TRBV19,ASSIDHRAGANVLT
TRBV7-8,ASSLHQGNYGYT
TRBV25-1,ASSGVGGKNIQY
TRBV2,ASRLTGVSSGANVLT
TRBV5-8,ASSFGGASGANVLT
TRBV19,ASSISPGGFGYQPQH
TRBV7-9,ASRAGGYGETQY
TRBV10-3,ATHKEAYGYT
TRBV5-1,ASSLGGTDPKRAF
TRBV6-5,ASSWTGGDTQY
TRBV5-4,ASSLRRGAYNEQF
TRBV5-4,ASSLEEYSNQPQH
TRBV4-1,ASSQEERNTIY
TRBV5-6,ASSPFAEMNTEAF
TRBV5-5,ASSFSGTGGVFGELF
TRBV5-1,ASSARDTANTEAF
TRBV7-2,ASSLRVIGDNEQF
TRBV5-1,ASSLAGGEVPF
TRBV19,ASSIGTGATKETQY
TRBV5-4,ASSLGVGPQRYGYT
TRBV27,ASRTGRDTEAF
TRBV6-6,ASQVVEEHYGYT
TRBV13,ARMKGLAGPNTGELF
TRBV5-1,ASSLVDRSDGNEQF
TRBV30,AWSVLRSEKLF
TRBV6-5,ASRDRGRYEQY
TRBV5-1,ASRGGSTLNTEAF
TRBV5-1,ASSLLGQGLNEQF
TRBV28,ASNSPGQGLYEQY
TRBV2,ASSSGNNEQF
TRBV7-2,ASSAAGGGTDTQY
TRBV5-1,ASSPGTASTDTQY
TRBV7-8,ASSHDRGNTEAF
TRBV5-1,ASSSGSNQGAGEQF
TRBV2,ASSEGTRSNQPQH
TRBV5-4,ASSLGGTGGFNQPQH
TRBV5-1,ASSFYSGRAGNEQF
TRBV7-9,ASSLGGQGGVAF
TRBV7-9,ASSLALSNQPQH
TRBV6-7,ASSYPGQGRNSNQPQH
TRBV6-5,ASSYFVGLSNYGYT
TRBV19,ASNDGQGLNQPQH
TRBV19,ASSLPARAYGYT
TRBV5-1,ASSGTGTGGEQY
TRBV6-5,ASIVAGEETQY
TRBV29-1,SVEDMGRREKLF